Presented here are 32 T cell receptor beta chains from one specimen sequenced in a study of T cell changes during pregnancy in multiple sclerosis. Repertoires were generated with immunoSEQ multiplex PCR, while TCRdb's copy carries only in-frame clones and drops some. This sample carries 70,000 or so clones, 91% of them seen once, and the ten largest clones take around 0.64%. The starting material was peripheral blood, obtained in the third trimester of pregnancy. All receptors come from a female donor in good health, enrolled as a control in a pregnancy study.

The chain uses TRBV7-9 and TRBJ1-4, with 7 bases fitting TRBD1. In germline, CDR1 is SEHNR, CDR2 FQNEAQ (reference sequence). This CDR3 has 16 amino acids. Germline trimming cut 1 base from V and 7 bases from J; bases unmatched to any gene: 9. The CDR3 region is CASSLGGTEKGEKLFF. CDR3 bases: TGTGCCAGCAGCTTAGGTGGGACAGAAAAGGGTGAAAAACTGTTTTTT.

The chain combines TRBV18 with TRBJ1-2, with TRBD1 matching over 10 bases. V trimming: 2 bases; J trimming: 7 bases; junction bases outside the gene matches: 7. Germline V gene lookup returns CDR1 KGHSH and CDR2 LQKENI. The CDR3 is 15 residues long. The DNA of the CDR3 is TGTGCCAGCTCACCATCAGGACAGGGGGAATTTGGCTACACCTTC. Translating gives CASSPSGQGEFGYTF. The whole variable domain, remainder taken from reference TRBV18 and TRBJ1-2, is NAGVMQNPRHLVRRRGQEARLRCSPMKGHSHVYWYRQLPEEGLKFMVYLQKENIIDESGMPKERFSAEFPKEGPSILRIQQVVRGDSAAYFCASSPSGQGEFGYTFGSGTRLTVV.

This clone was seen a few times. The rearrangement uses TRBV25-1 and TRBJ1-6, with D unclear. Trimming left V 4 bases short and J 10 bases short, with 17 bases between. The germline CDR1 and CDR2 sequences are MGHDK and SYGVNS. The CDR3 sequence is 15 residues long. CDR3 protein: CASSGQHPLWSPLHF. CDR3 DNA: TGTGCCAGCAGTGGACAACACCCGCTTTGGTCACCCCTCCACTTT.

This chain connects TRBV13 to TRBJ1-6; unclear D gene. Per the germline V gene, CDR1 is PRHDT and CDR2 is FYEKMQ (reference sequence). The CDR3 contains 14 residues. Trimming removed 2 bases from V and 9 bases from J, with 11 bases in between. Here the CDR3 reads CASSLWARGSPLHF. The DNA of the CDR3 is TGTGCCAGCAGCTTATGGGCGCGGGGTTCACCCCTCCACTTT.

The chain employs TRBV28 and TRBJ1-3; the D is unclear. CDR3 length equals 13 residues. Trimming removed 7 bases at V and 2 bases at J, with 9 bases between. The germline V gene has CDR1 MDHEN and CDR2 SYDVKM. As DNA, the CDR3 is TGTGCCAGCACCCTCCTTGCTGGAAACACCATATATTTT. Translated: CASTLLAGNTIYF.

CDR3 DNA: TGTGCCACCAGCAGAGAGGCCAATTGGGGGCTCAGCTCCTACAATGAGCAGTTCTTC. It translates to CATSREANWGLSSYNEQFF. J is TRBJ2-1 and V is TRBV15; tentatively, D is TRBD1 (6 bases). The germline V gene encodes CDR1 LNHNV and CDR2 YYDKDF (reference sequence). CDR3 length: 19 amino acids. V lost 0 bases and J lost 0, with 18 bases in between.

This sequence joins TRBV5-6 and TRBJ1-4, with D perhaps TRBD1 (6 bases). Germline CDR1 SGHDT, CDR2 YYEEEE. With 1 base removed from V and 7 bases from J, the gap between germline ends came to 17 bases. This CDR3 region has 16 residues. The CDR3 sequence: CASSLWVLGASEKLFF. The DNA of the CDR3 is TGTGCCAGCAGCTTGTGGGTCTTGGGGGCCTCTGAAAAACTGTTTTTT.

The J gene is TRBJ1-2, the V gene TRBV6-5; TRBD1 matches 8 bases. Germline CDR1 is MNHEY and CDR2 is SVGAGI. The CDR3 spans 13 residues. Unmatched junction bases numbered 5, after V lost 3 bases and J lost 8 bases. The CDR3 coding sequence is TGTGCCAGCAGTTATGCCGGACAGGGAGGCTACACCTTC. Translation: CASSYAGQGGYTF.

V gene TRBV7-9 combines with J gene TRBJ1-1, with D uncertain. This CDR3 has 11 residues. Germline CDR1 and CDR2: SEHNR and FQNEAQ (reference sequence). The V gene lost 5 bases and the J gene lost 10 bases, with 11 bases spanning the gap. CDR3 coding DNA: TGTGCCAGCAGCCGGAAAGCGGGAGCTTTCTTT. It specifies CASSRKAGAFF.

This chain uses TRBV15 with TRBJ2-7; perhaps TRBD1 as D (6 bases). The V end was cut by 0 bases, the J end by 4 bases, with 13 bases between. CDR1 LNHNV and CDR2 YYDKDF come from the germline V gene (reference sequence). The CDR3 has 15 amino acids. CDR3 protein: CATSRDWGQKYEQYF. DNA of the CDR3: TGTGCCACCAGCAGAGATTGGGGGCAGAAGTACGAGCAGTACTTC.

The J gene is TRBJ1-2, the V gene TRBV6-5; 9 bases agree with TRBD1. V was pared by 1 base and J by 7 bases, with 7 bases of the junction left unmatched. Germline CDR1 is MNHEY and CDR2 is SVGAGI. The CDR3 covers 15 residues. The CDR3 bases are TGTGCCAGCAGTTACTACGGGACAGGGTACTCTGGCTACACCTTC. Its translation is CASSYYGTGYSGYTF.

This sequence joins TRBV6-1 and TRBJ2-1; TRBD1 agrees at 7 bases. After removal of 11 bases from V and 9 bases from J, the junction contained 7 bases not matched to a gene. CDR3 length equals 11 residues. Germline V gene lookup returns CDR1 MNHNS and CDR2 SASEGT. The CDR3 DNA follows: TGTGCCTCACAGGGGTTGGGTGAGCAGTTCTTC. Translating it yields CASQGLGEQFF.

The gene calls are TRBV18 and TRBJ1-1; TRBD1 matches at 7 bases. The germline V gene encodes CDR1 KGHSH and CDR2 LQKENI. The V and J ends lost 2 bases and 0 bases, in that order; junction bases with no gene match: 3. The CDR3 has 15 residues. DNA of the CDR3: TGTGCCAGCTCACCAAGCCAGGGGGTGAACACTGAAGCTTTCTTT. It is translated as CASSPSQGVNTEAFF.

The DNA for the CDR3 is TGCAGCGCTTTCCAGGCCCGCGGCTACACCTTC. It encodes CSAFQARGYTF. The chain recombines TRBV29-1 with TRBJ1-2; D unclear. CDR3 length equals 11 residues. Trimming left V 7 bases short and J 8 bases short, with 14 bases between. Germline V CDR1 and CDR2: SQVTM, ANQGSEA.

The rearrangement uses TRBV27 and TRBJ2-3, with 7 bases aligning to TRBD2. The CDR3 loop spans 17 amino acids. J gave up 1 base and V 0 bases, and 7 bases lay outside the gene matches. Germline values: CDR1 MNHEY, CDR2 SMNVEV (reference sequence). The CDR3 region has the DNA TGTGCCAGCAGTTTATCTCCCACGGGACTACGCACAGATACGCAGTATTTT. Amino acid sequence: CASSLSPTGLRTDTQYF.

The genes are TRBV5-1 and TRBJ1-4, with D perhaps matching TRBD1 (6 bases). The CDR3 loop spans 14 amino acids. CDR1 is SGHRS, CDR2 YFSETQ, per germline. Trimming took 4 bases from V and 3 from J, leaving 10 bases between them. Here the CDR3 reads CASSRDRPNEKLFF. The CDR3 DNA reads TGCGCCAGCAGCCGTGACAGGCCTAATGAAAAACTGTTTTTT.

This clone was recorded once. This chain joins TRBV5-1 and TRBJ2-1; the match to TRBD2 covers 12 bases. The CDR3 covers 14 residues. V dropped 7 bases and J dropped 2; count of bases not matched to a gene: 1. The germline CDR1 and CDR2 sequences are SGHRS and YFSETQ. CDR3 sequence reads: CASLAGGPYNEQFF. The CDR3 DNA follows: TGCGCCAGCCTAGCGGGGGGGCCCTACAATGAGCAGTTCTTC.

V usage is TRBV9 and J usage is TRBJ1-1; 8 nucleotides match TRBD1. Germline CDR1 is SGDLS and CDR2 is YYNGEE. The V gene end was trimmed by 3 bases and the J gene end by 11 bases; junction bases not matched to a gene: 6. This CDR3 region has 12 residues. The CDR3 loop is CASSAQGARAFF. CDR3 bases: TGTGCCAGCAGCGCGCAGGGGGCCCGGGCTTTCTTT.

CDR3 coding DNA: TGTGCCAGCAGTTACGGGGGTGAAGCTTTCTTT. Amino acid sequence: CASSYGGEAFF. V usage is TRBV25-1 and J usage is TRBJ1-1; D perhaps matches TRBD1 (5 bases). The CDR3 runs to 11 residues. The V gene's germline CDR1 is MGHDK and CDR2 SYGVNS. The ends were cut back, 5 bases at V and 7 bases at J, with 8 bases in the middle.

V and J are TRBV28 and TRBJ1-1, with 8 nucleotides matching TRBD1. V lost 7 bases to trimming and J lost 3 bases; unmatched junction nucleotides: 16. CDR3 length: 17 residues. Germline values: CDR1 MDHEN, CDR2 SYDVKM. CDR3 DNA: TGTGCCAGCACCCTGCACCGGGGGACAGGCGGGGACACTGAAGCTTTCTTT. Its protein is CASTLHRGTGGDTEAFF.

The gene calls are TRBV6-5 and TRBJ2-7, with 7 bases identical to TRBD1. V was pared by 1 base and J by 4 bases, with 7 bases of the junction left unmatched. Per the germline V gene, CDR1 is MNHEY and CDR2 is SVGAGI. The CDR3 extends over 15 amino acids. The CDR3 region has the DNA TGTGCCAGCAGTTACTGGACAGGACCTTTTTACGAGCAGTACTTC. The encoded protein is CASSYWTGPFYEQYF.

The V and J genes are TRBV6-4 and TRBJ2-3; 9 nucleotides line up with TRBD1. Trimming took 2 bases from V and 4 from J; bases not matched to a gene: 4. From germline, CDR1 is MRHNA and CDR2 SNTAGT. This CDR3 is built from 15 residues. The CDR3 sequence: CASSDNGQGSDTQYF. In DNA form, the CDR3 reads TGTGCCAGCAGTGACAATGGACAGGGGTCAGATACGCAGTATTTT.

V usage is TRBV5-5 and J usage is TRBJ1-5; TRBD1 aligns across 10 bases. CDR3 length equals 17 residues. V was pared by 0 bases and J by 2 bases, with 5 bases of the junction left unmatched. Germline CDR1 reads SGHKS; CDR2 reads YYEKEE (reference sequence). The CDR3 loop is CASSLETGGWGNQPQHF. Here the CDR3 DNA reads TGTGCCAGCAGCTTGGAGACAGGGGGCTGGGGCAATCAGCCCCAGCATTTT.

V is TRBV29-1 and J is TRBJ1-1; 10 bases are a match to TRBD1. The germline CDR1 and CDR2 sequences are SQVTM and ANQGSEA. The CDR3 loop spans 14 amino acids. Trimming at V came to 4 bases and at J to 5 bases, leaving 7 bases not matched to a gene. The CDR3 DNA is TGCAGCGTTGGGAGGACAGGGGGAGGAACTGAAGCTTTCTTT. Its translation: CSVGRTGGGTEAFF. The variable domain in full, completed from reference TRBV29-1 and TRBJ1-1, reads SAVISQKPSRDICQRGTSLTIQCQVDSQVTMMFWYRQQPGQSLTLIATANQGSEATYESGFVIDKFPISRPNLTFSTLTVSNMSPEDSSIYLCSVGRTGGGTEAFFGQGTRLTVV.

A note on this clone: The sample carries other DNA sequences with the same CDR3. The chain's CDR3 is CASSSGQYGYTF. DNA for the CDR3: TGTGCCAGCAGCTCAGGGCAGTATGGCTACACCTTC. The chain combines TRBV5-6 with TRBJ1-2, with a weak D call TRBD1 (5 bases). Trimming took 3 bases from V and 5 from J, leaving 8 bases between them. There are 12 residues in the CDR3. From germline, CDR1 is SGHDT and CDR2 YYEEEE.

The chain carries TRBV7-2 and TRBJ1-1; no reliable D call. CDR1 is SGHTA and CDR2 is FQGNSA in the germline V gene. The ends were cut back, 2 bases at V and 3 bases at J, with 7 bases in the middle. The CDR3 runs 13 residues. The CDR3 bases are TGTGCCAGCAGCTTAACTGTATACACTGAAGCTTTCTTT. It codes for CASSLTVYTEAFF.

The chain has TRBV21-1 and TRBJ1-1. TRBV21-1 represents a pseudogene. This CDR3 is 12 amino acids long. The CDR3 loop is CASSNKRVEAFF. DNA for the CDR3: TGTGCCAGCAGCAATAAGAGGGTCGAAGCTTTCTTT.

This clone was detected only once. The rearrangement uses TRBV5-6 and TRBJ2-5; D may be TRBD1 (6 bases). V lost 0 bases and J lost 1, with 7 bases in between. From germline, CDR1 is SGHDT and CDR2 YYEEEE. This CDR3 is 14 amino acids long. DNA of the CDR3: TGTGCCAGCAGCTTGGAAGGGGGCCAAGAGACCCAGTACTTC. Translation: CASSLEGGQETQYF.

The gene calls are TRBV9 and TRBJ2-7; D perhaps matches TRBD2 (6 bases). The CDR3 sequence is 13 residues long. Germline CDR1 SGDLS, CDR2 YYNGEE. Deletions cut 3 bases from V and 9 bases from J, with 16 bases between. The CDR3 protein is CASSGDGVGGQYF. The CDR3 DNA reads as TGTGCCAGCAGCGGGGATGGGGTCGGGGGGCAGTACTTC.

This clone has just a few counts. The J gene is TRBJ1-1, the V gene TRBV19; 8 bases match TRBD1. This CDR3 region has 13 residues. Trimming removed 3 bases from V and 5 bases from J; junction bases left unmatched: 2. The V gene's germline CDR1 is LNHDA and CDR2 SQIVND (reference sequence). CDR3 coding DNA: TGTGCCAGTAGTATCGGACAGGGTACTGAAGCTTTCTTT. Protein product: CASSIGQGTEAFF.

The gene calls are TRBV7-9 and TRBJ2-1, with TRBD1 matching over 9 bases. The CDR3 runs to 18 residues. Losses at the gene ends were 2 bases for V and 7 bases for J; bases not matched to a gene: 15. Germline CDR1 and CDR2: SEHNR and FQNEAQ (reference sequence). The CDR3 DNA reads TGTGCCAGCAGCTTATTGTTGACCCGGGACAGGGAGGAAAATGAGCAGTTCTTC. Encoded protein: CASSLLLTRDREENEQFF.

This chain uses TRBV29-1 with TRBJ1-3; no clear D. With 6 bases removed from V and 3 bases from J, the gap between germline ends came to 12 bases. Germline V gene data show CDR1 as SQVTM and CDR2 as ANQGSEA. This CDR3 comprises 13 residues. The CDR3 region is CSVVGVGGNTIYF. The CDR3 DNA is TGCAGCGTGGTCGGGGTAGGTGGAAACACCATATATTTT.